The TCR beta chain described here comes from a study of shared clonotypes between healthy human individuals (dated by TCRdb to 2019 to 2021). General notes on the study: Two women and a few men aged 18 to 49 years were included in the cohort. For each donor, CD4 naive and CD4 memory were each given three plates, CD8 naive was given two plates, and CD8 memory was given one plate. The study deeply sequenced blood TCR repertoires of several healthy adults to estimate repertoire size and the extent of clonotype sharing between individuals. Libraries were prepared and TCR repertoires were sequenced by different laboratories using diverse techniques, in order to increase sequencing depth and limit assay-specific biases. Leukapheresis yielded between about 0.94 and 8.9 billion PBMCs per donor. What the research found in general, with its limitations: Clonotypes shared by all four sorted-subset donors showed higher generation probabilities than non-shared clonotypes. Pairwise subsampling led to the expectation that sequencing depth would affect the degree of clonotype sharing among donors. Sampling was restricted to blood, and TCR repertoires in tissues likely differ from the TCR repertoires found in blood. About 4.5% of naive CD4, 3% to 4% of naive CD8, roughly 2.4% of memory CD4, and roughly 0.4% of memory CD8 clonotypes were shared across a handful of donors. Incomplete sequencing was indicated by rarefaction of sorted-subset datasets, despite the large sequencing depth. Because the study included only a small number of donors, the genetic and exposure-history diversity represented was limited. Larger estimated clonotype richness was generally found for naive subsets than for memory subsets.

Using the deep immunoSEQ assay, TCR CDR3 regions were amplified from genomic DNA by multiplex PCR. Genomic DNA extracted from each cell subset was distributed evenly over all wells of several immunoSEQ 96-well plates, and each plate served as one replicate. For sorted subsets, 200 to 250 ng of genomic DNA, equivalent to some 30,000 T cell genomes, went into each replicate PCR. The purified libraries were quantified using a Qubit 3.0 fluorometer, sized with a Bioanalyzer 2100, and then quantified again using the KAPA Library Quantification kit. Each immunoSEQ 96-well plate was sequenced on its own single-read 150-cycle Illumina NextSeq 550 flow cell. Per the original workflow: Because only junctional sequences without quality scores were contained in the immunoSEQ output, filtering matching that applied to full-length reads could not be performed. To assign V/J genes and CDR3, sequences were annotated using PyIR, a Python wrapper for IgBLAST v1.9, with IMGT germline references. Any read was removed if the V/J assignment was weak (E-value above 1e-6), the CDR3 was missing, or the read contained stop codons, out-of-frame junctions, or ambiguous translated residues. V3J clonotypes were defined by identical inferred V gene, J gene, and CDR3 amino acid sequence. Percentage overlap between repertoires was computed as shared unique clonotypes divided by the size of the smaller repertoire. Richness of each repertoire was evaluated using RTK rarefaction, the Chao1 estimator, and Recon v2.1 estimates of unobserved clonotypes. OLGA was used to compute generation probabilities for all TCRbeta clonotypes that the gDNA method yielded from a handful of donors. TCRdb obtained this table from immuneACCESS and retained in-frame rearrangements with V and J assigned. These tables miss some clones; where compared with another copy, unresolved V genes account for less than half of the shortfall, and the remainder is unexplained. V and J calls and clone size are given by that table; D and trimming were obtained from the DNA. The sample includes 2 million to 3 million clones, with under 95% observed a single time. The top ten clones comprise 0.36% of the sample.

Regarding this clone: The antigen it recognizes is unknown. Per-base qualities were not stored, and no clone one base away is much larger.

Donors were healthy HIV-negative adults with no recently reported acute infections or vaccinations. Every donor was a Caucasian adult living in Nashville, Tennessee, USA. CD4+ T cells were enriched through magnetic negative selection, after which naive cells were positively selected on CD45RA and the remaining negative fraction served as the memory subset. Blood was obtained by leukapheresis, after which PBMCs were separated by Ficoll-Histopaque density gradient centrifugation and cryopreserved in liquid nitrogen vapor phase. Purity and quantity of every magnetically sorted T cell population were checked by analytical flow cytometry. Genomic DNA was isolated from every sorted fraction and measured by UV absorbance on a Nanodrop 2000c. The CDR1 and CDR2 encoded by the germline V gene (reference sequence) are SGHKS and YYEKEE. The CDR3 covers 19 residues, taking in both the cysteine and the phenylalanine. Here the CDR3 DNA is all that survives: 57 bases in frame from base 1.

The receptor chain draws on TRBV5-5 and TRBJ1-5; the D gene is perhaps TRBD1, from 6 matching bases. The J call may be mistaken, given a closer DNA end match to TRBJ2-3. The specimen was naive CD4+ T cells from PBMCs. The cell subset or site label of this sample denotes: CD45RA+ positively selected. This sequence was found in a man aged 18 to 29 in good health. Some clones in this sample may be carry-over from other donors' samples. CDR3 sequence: CASSLEPGVVRESNQPQYF. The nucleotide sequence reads TGTGCCAGCAGCTTGGAACCAGGGGTAGTGAGAGAAAGCAATCAGCCCCAGTATTTT.